This TCR beta chain appears in the sequencing data of a study of naive and memory T cell subsets. General study points: Naive and memory subsets had different power law exponents for TCR abundance. In CD4 and CD8 cells, diversity dropped from naive through EMRA.

Both TRBC1 and TRBC2 were covered by a beta constant-region primer of two equimolar oligonucleotides. Ligated cDNA was amplified by four rounds of PCR with nested alpha and beta constant-region primers and SP2. TCRdb re-derived calls from the UMI-ligation and nested PCR reads in MiXCR, one entry per CDR3 protein. The table has 130,000 or so distinct CDR3 sequences, 35% to 40% seen once. To note about this clonotype: As yet, its antigen is unknown.

The CDR3 contains 14 residues. Germline CDR1 and CDR2: MDHEN and SYDVKM. V was trimmed by 3 bases and J by 3 bases, leaving 12 bases between them. The V gene is TRBV28, the J gene TRBJ2-7; TRBD1 is a possible D gene (7 bases). The sequenced sample consisted of central memory CD4+ T cells from blood. The sequence was collected from a human donor in good health. DNA of the CDR3: TGTGCCAGCAGTTTCGGGGGACAGATCTACGAGCAGTACTTC. It translates to CASSFGGQIYEQYF.